Listed here are 24 T cell receptor beta chains from one sample, sequenced in a study of shared clonotypes between healthy human individuals. Generated by immunoSEQ multiplex PCR, the TCRdb table keeps only in-frame clones and is missing some. The sample lists about 2.5 million clones; about 90% were seen once. The sequencing input was naive CD4+ T cells from PBMCs. The subset denotes: CD45RA+ positively selected. Receptors originate from a man aged 18 to 29 in good health. Some clones in this sample may be carry-over from other donors' samples.

The rearrangement links TRBV5-1 to TRBJ2-4, with 8 bases aligning to TRBD1. Germline lookup yields CDR1 SGHRS and CDR2 YFSETQ. Unmatched junction bases numbered 3, after V lost 3 bases and J lost 4 bases. The CDR3 spans 14 residues. CDR3 loop: CASSSGQGKNIQYF. In nucleotides, the CDR3 is TGCGCCAGCAGCTCTGGACAGGGAAAAAACATTCAGTACTTC.

The V and J genes are TRBV19 and TRBJ2-2; D remains unclear. Trimming took 6 bases from V and 1 from J, leaving 6 bases between them. The CDR3 consists of 13 residues. CDR1 and CDR2 (germline): LNHDA, SQIVND (reference sequence). Written as DNA, the CDR3 is TGTGCCAGTAGATGGGAGAACACCGGGGAGCTGTTTTTT. Protein: CASRWENTGELFF.

Comment on this clone: A read error may account for a junction end that differs from germline. The chain recombines TRBV6-5 with TRBJ2-3, with D maybe TRBD1 (7 bases). Germline CDR1 and CDR2: MNHEY and SVGAGI. The CDR3 loop spans 13 amino acids. The CDR3 loop is CASISEGTATQYF. The CDR3 DNA follows: TGTGCCAGCATCTCGGAGGGGACAGCTACGCAGTATTTT.

A word on this clone: At the DNA level, this CDR3 is encoded by other sequences in the same sample as well. V is TRBV6-5 and J is TRBJ2-2, with a weak D call TRBD2 (5 bases). This CDR3 comprises 14 residues. Trimming took off 1 base at V and 5 bases at J, with 8 bases between the two ends. Germline V gives CDR1 MNHEY, CDR2 SVGAGI. The CDR3 sequence: CASSYYPGTGELFF. The CDR3, as DNA: TGTGCCAGCAGTTACTATCCGGGGACCGGGGAGCTGTTTTTT.

CDR3 in DNA: TGTGCCTGGAGTAAGGGGAGTAGCAGAAATGAGCAGTTCTTC. Protein: CAWSKGSSRNEQFF. The V call is TRBV30, the J call TRBJ2-1; D may be TRBD1 or TRBD2 (5 bases each). CDR3 length: 14 residues. The V end was cut by 2 bases, the J end by 7 bases, with 15 bases between. The germline gives CDR1 GTSNPN, CDR2 SVGIG (reference sequence).

The chain combines TRBV7-8 with TRBJ2-6, with 8 nucleotides matching TRBD1. The junction had 12 bases not matched to a gene; V was cut back by 4 bases and J by 4 bases. The CDR3 consists of 18 residues. Germline V lookup: CDR1 SGHVS, CDR2 FQNEAQ. CDR3 residues: CASSSSSDRATGANVLTF. In DNA, the CDR3 is TGTGCCAGCAGCTCATCCTCGGACAGGGCGACAGGGGCCAACGTCCTGACTTTC.

The chain recombines TRBV6-5 with TRBJ2-7; 11 nucleotides line up with TRBD2. V lost 2 bases and J lost 3; bases outside the gene matches: 3. Germline CDR1 reads MNHEY; CDR2 reads SVGAGI. CDR3 length: 15 amino acids. CDR3 in DNA: TGTGCCAGCAGTTACCTGACTAGCGGGATCTACGAGCAGTACTTC. This gives the protein CASSYLTSGIYEQYF.

The V gene is TRBV15, the J gene TRBJ2-2; 9 bases map to TRBD2. This CDR3 has 17 amino acids. Germline V CDR1 and CDR2: LNHNV, YYDKDF (reference sequence). Unmatched junction bases numbered 10, after V lost 4 bases and J lost 4 bases. CDR3: CATSKDWGTSSTGELFF. In nucleotides, the CDR3 is TGTGCCACCAGCAAAGATTGGGGGACTAGCAGCACCGGGGAGCTGTTTTTT.

V and J are TRBV18 and TRBJ2-6; TRBD1 matches at 7 bases. The CDR3 has 19 amino acids. J lost 1 base, V lost 3 bases, and 12 bases had no gene match. Germline V gives CDR1 KGHSH, CDR2 LQKENI. The CDR3 loop reads CASSPGQPVVPSGANVLTF. The DNA of the CDR3 is TGTGCCAGCTCACCGGGACAGCCTGTAGTTCCGTCTGGGGCCAACGTCCTGACTTTC.

This clone appeared a few times. This chain joins TRBV4-2 and TRBJ1-1, with D possibly TRBD1 on 5 matching bases. The V end was cut by 1 base, the J end by 4 bases, with 10 bases between. The germline gives CDR1 LGHNA, CDR2 YNFKEQ. CDR3 length: 14 amino acids. The chain's CDR3 is CASSQGGDLTEAFF. CDR3 nucleotides: TGTGCCAGCAGCCAAGGAGGGGATCTCACTGAAGCTTTCTTT.

The chain recombines TRBV5-1 with TRBJ2-5; D gene ambiguous. The germline V gene encodes CDR1 SGHRS and CDR2 YFSETQ. The CDR3 is 15 amino acids. The V and J ends lost 4 bases and 5 bases respectively, with 18 bases between them. CDR3 protein: CASSAGSRIGETQYF. CDR3 nucleotides: TGCGCCAGCAGCGCCGGGTCAAGAATTGGGGAGACCCAGTACTTC.

The J gene is TRBJ2-3, the V gene TRBV5-4; D may be TRBD2 (6 bases). The germline V and J ends were trimmed by 3 bases and 1 base, with 9 bases remaining between them. The CDR3 runs 14 residues. Germline values: CDR1 SGHNT, CDR2 YYREEE (reference sequence). CDR3 DNA sequence: TGTGCCAGCAGCTGGCCTAGCGGCACAGATACGCAGTATTTT. Translation gives CASSWPSGTDTQYF. Full variable domain (rest looked up from reference TRBV5-4 and TRBJ2-3): ETGVTQSPTHLIKTRGQQVTLRCSSQSGHNTVSWYQQALGQGPQFIFQYYREEENGRGNFPPRFSGLQFPNYSSELNVNALELDDSALYLCASSWPSGTDTQYFGPGTRLTVL.

This clone was recorded once. The J gene is TRBJ1-2, the V gene TRBV5-1; tentative D call: TRBD1 (6 bases). The V gene's germline CDR1 is SGHRS and CDR2 YFSETQ. The V gene lost 2 bases and the J gene lost 2 bases, with 28 bases spanning the gap. CDR3 length: 20 residues. CDR3 coding DNA: TGCGCCAGCAGCTTCAACTCGGTGAGAGGCGGACAGTGGGAGAACTATGGCTACACCTTC. It yields the protein CASSFNSVRGGQWENYGYTF.

The rearrangement joins TRBV7-9 to TRBJ2-5; D is unclear. CDR3 length equals 14 residues. Per germline, CDR1 SEHNR and CDR2 FQNEAQ (reference sequence). V was shortened by 2 bases and J by 3 bases, with 10 bases between the two germline ends. CDR3 in DNA: TGTGCCAGCAGCTTACCCCACAAAAAAGAGACCCAGTACTTC. This codes for CASSLPHKKETQYF.

The V gene is TRBV6-1, the J gene TRBJ2-7, with 11 bases that match TRBD2. Germline assignment: CDR1 MNHNS and CDR2 SASEGT. Trimming at V came to 4 bases and at J to 0 bases, leaving 5 bases not matched to a gene. The length of the CDR3 is 16 residues. This CDR3 reads CASSAGTSGASYEQYF. CDR3 bases: TGTGCCAGCAGTGCCGGGACTAGCGGAGCCTCCTACGAGCAGTACTTC.

The chain combines TRBV6-1 with TRBJ2-7; TRBD1 might be the D (6 bases). Germline values: CDR1 MNHNS, CDR2 SASEGT. This CDR3 contains 13 residues. The germline V and J ends were trimmed by 6 bases and 5 bases, with 14 bases remaining between them. CDR3 DNA sequence: TGTGCCAGCAGAAGAACAGGGCCCGACGAGCAGTACTTC. The encoded protein is CASRRTGPDEQYF.

The V and J genes are TRBV27 and TRBJ1-1; D is perhaps TRBD1 (5 bases). Germline CDR1 MNHEY, CDR2 SMNVEV (reference sequence). The ends were cut back, 5 bases at V and 11 bases at J, with 12 bases in the middle. The CDR3 covers 11 residues. The CDR3 spells CASSRRGGAFF. CDR3 coding DNA: TGTGCCAGCAGTCGGCGGGGGGGGGCTTTCTTT.

V usage is TRBV7-9 and J usage is TRBJ2-2; 10 nucleotides match TRBD2. J lost 1 base, V lost 4 bases, and 6 bases had no gene match. Germline CDR1 reads SEHNR; CDR2 reads FQNEAQ (reference sequence). The CDR3 extends over 17 amino acids. The CDR3 DNA sequence: TGTGCCAGCAGCTCTCGTGCTAGCGGGAGGAACACCGGGGAGCTGTTTTTT. Translated: CASSSRASGRNTGELFF. Full variable domain (outside the CDR3, taken from reference TRBV7-9 and TRBJ2-2): DTGVSQNPRHKITKRGQNVTFRCDPISEHNRLYWYRQTLGQGPEFLTYFQNEAQLEKSRLLSDRFSAERPKGSFSTLEIQRTEQGDSAMYLCASSSRASGRNTGELFFGEGSRLTVL.

The chain couples TRBV28 to TRBJ2-3; D is unclear. This CDR3 comprises 15 residues. Germline CDR1 and CDR2: MDHEN and SYDVKM. Deletions cut 5 bases from V and 0 bases from J, with 12 bases between. The CDR3 region has the DNA TGTGCCAGCAGTGCCTCGCCTTCTAGCACAGATACGCAGTATTTT. This gives the protein CASSASPSSTDTQYF.

The J gene is TRBJ2-2, the V gene TRBV6-1; unclear D gene. CDR1 and CDR2 (germline): MNHNS, SASEGT. This CDR3 is built from 15 residues. Trimming cost V 5 bases and J 1 base, with 11 bases left between them. The CDR3 DNA follows: TGTGCCAGCAGTCCGGCAGGTCGGAACACCGGGGAGCTGTTTTTT. Amino acid sequence: CASSPAGRNTGELFF.

Comments on this clone: Different DNA sequences within this sample yield the same CDR3. The rearrangement uses TRBV29-1 and TRBJ1-4; D not certain. Trimming removed 4 bases at V and 6 bases at J, with 9 bases between. The CDR3 is 12 amino acids. Germline V gene sequence: CDR1 SQVTM, CDR2 ANQGSEA. CDR3 DNA sequence: TGCAGCGTTGGAGGGCTGGATGAAAAACTGTTTTTT. It specifies CSVGGLDEKLFF.

The count of this clone is one. J is TRBJ2-3 and V is TRBV28, with 7 bases that match TRBD2. The CDR3 spans 15 residues. Looked up from germline, CDR1 is MDHEN and CDR2 is SYDVKM. V was clipped by 8 bases and J by 7 bases; unmatched bases: 15. CDR3 in DNA: TGTGCCAGCCAAAGTCGGGGGAGGGCCCCTTATACGCAGTATTTT. Translated, it gives CASQSRGRAPYTQYF.

The V and J genes are TRBV29-1 and TRBJ1-1, with no clear D. Trimming stripped 5 bases from V and 2 bases from J, with 6 bases between. CDR3 length: 11 amino acids. Germline lookup yields CDR1 SQVTM and CDR2 ANQGSEA. CDR3 bases: TGCAGCGTTCAGCCCAACACTGAAGCTTTCTTT. Protein: CSVQPNTEAFF. Combining the CDR3 with reference TRBV29-1 and TRBJ1-1 gives the whole variable domain SAVISQKPSRDICQRGTSLTIQCQVDSQVTMMFWYRQQPGQSLTLIATANQGSEATYESGFVIDKFPISRPNLTFSTLTVSNMSPEDSSIYLCSVQPNTEAFFGQGTRLTVV.

J is TRBJ2-7 and V is TRBV10-3, with 7 bases that match TRBD1. CDR3 size: 11 residues. Germline CDR1 and CDR2: ENHRY and SYGVKD. Losses at the gene ends were 8 bases for V and 5 bases for J; bases not matched to a gene: 3. For the CDR3, the DNA is TGTGCCATCCGAGGGGGCGACGAGCAGTACTTC. It specifies CAIRGGDEQYF.